The present T cell receptor (beta chain) was sequenced within a study of radiation and T cells in renal cell carcinoma. Time point in this sample: baseline pretreatment blood. Treatment: 15 Gy SBRT to primary tumor, nephrectomy 4 weeks later. Per the germline V gene, CDR1 is SGHAT and CDR2 is FQNNGV. The CDR3 has 17 residues. Trimming cost V 1 base and J 0 bases, with 14 bases left between them. TCRdb keeps only in-frame clones here, not all; method: immunoSEQ multiplex PCR. The sample records some 100,000 clones, 82% being singletons. The starting material was blood, obtained from a patient whose treatment included radiotherapy and nephrectomy. The rearrangement links TRBV11-2 to TRBJ2-3; D is undetermined. This TCR came from a man between 60 and 70 years old with renal cell carcinoma. The CDR3 coding sequence is TGTGCCAGCAGCTTAGGTGTGTTCGGCAGGAGCACAGATACGCAGTATTTT. It encodes CASSLGVFGRSTDTQYF.